The 21 T cell receptor beta chains below come from one sample, sequenced in a study of T and B cells in COVID-19 patients. BIOMED2 TRB-A/B primer pools were used in multiplex TRB PCR. TCRdb processed the multiplex PCR reads anew with MiXCR; each CDR3 protein has one entry. The sample has 10,000 or so distinct CDR3 sequences; around 34% are singletons. TRB was amplified from approximately 250-480 ng of blood genomic DNA. The sequenced sample consisted of blood. The source is a human donor with active COVID-19.

The genes are TRBV6-6 and TRBJ1-5; D call uncertain. The V and J ends lost 0 bases and 3 bases respectively, with 6 bases between them. The CDR3 has 14 residues. The germline V gene has CDR1 MNHNY and CDR2 SVGAGI (reference sequence). The CDR3 nucleotides are TGTGCCAGCAGTTACTCTGAATCCAATCAGCCCCAGCATTTT. It specifies CASSYSESNQPQHF.

By sample share, this clonotype is medium-sized. The chain joins TRBV5-4 to TRBJ2-1; no reliable D call. Germline V lookup: CDR1 SGHNT, CDR2 YYREEE (reference sequence). Trimming took 0 bases from V and 4 from J, leaving 5 bases between them. The CDR3 is 13 amino acids. In DNA form, the CDR3 reads TGTGCCAGCAGCTTGGCCAAGTACAATGAGCAGTTCTTC. Its protein is CASSLAKYNEQFF.

This clonotype occurred a few times. This chain links TRBV4-2 with TRBJ2-7; the D call may be TRBD1 or TRBD2 (6 bases each). The CDR3 is 15 amino acids. With 8 bases removed from V and 4 bases from J, the gap between germline ends came to 21 bases. Per the germline V gene, CDR1 is LGHNA and CDR2 is YNFKEQ. CDR3 in amino acids: CASGPGSGGIYEQYF. DNA of the CDR3: TGTGCCAGCGGACCCGGATCCGGGGGCATTTACGAGCAGTACTTC.

In this sample, this clonotype turned up a few times. The CDR3 region has the DNA TGTGCCAGCAGCGAGGGGGTGAGGACTGAAGCTTTCTTT. Translation gives CASSEGVRTEAFF. This sequence joins TRBV12-3 or TRBV12-4 and TRBJ1-1; perhaps TRBD1 as D (6 bases). The V end lost 6 bases, the J end lost 5 bases, and 13 bases lay between the germline ends. The CDR3 runs 13 residues.

The chain is built from TRBV18 and TRBJ1-6, with unresolved D. With 6 bases removed from V and 3 bases from J, the gap between germline ends came to 15 bases. The germline V gene has CDR1 KGHSH and CDR2 LQKENI. CDR3 length: 16 residues. The CDR3 here is CASSSTIPDYNSPLHF. In nucleotides, the CDR3 is TGTGCCAGCTCCTCCACCATACCAGACTATAATTCACCCCTCCACTTT.

J is TRBJ1-1 and V is TRBV11-1; unclear D gene. The CDR3 extends over 17 amino acids. The germline gives CDR1 SGHAT, CDR2 FQDESV (reference sequence). Trimming left V 7 bases short and J 4 bases short, with 25 bases between. This CDR3 reads CASTPAAGNLVGTEAFF. The CDR3 DNA reads as TGTGCCAGCACCCCCGCGGCAGGAAACCTAGTAGGCACTGAAGCTTTCTTT.

Comments on this clonotype: This may stem from a read error, because a much larger clone lies one nucleotide away. This sequence joins TRBV12-3 or TRBV12-4 and TRBJ2-1, with D possibly TRBD1 on 6 matching bases. This CDR3 contains 13 residues. The CDR3 nucleotides are TGTGCCAGCTCACGGACAGTTGACAATGAGGAGTTCTTC. It specifies CASSRTVDNEEFF.

This clonotype was seen a few times. This rearrangement joins TRBV24-1 to TRBJ2-1; the D gene is possibly TRBD2 (7 bases). V shed 6 bases and J shed 4 bases, with 9 bases lying between them. Germline assignment: CDR1 KGHDR and CDR2 SFDVKD. The CDR3 length is 13 residues. The CDR3, as DNA: TGTGCCACCAGTCGGGGGGCATACAATGAGCAGTTCTTC. Translation: CATSRGAYNEQFF.

This clonotype was seen only a few times. CDR3 amino acids: CASSVRDRVSTDTQYF. Written as DNA, the CDR3 is TGTGCCAGCAGTGTAAGGGACAGGGTAAGCACAGATACGCAGTATTTT. The chain is built from TRBV6-1 and TRBJ2-3, with 9 bases aligning to TRBD1. V lost 4 bases and J lost 0; bases outside the gene matches: 5. The CDR3 is 16 amino acids. CDR1 is MNHNS, CDR2 SASEGT, per germline.

The chain is built from TRBV12-3 or TRBV12-4 and TRBJ2-1; 12 positions agree with TRBD1. The CDR3 runs to 15 residues. Trimming took 6 bases from V and 6 from J; bases not matched to a gene: 6. The CDR3 loop reads CASRLGQGAGNEQFF. The CDR3 DNA sequence: TGTGCCAGCAGACTGGGACAGGGGGCTGGCAATGAGCAGTTCTTC.

CDR3 protein: CATSDTQGNYGYTF. As DNA, the CDR3 is TGTGCCACCAGTGACACACAGGGTAACTATGGCTACACCTTC. The J gene is TRBJ1-2, the V gene TRBV24-1, with a tentative D call TRBD1 (6 bases). The V end lost 4 bases, the J end lost 1 base, and 9 bases lay between the germline ends. There are 14 residues in the CDR3. In germline, CDR1 is KGHDR, CDR2 SFDVKD.

On this clonotype: Here the CDR3 omits its conserved ending phenylalanine or tryptophan, so a read error is the likely source. This chain connects TRBV19 to TRBJ2-4; perhaps TRBD2 as D (7 bases). CDR1 and CDR2 (germline): LNHDA, SQIVND (reference sequence). CDR3 length: 15 amino acids. V shed 5 bases and J shed 9 bases, with 20 bases lying between them. CDR3 sequence reads: CASSWAGGAQGIQYL. CDR3 DNA: TGTGCCAGTAGTTGGGCTGGGGGGGCGCAAGGCATTCAGTACTTG.

This clonotype is medium-sized by share. The gene calls are TRBV6-2 or TRBV6-3 and TRBJ2-1; possible D gene TRBD2, 5 bases. V was cut by 6 bases and J by 9 bases, with 15 bases left in between. The length of the CDR3 is 13 residues. Per the germline V gene, CDR1 is MNHEY and CDR2 is SVGEGT. The CDR3 sequence: CASRPSSGGEQFF. CDR3 coding DNA: TGTGCCAGCAGACCCAGCTCAGGAGGTGAGCAGTTCTTC.

This clonotype is labeled as large (0.1 to 1%). This chain joins TRBV19 and TRBJ2-6, with D unresolved. V was pared by 5 bases and J by 0 bases, with 11 bases between. CDR1 and CDR2 (germline): LNHDA, SQIVND (reference sequence). The CDR3 spans 16 residues. The CDR3 DNA reads as TGTGCCAGTAGTTACGGGCCCGGCTCTGGGGCCAACGTCCTGACTTTC. Residues: CASSYGPGSGANVLTF.

CDR3 sequence reads: CASSQTETSQQFF. As DNA, the CDR3 is TGTGCCAGCAGCCAGACTGAGACTAGCCAGCAGTTCTTC. The chain links TRBV6-2 or TRBV6-3 to TRBJ2-1; TRBD2 matches at 7 bases. Trimming cost V 6 bases and J 11 bases; bases outside gene matches: 10. Per germline, CDR1 MNHEY and CDR2 SVGEGT. The CDR3 length is 13 residues.

V is TRBV10-3 and J is TRBJ2-1; 8 bases line up with TRBD1. Germline CDR1 is ENHRY and CDR2 is SYGVKD. J gave up 8 bases and V 6 bases, and 6 bases lay outside the gene matches. The CDR3 consists of 13 residues. The CDR3 sequence: CAISPRGQDEQFF. The DNA for the CDR3 is TGTGCCATCAGCCCCAGGGGGCAGGATGAGCAGTTCTTC.

This rearrangement joins TRBV5-1 to TRBJ1-4, with a weak D call TRBD1 (5 bases). Germline V CDR1 and CDR2: SGHRS, YFSETQ. The CDR3 is 14 residues long. V was shortened by 2 bases and J by 8 bases, with 13 bases between the two germline ends. The CDR3 nucleotides are TGCGCCAGCAGCTTTGCGGGGGATCGGGAAAAACTGTTTTTT. Translating it yields CASSFAGDREKLFF. Using reference TRBV5-1 and TRBJ1-4 for the parts outside the CDR3, the full variable domain is KAGVTQTPRYLIKTRGQQVTLSCSPISGHRSVSWYQQTPGQGLQFLFEYFSETQRNKGNFPGRFSGRQFSNSRSEMNVSTLELGDSALYLCASSFAGDREKLFFGSGTQLSVL.

This chain links TRBV19 with TRBJ1-5; the match to TRBD1 covers 10 bases. The CDR3 loop spans 15 amino acids. V shed 5 bases and J 4 bases; nucleotides not matched to a gene: 5. CDR1 is LNHDA, CDR2 SQIVND, per germline (reference sequence). In DNA, the CDR3 is TGTGCCAGTAGTCACCGGGACAGGGGTAATCAGCCCCAGCATTTT. Its protein is CASSHRDRGNQPQHF.

A few counts support this clonotype. The gene calls are TRBV5-6 and TRBJ1-1; D is unclear. Trimming took off 2 bases at V and 3 bases at J, with 8 bases between the two ends. In germline, CDR1 is SGHDT, CDR2 YYEEEE. The CDR3 length is 13 residues. Here the CDR3 reads CASSFGSDTEAFF. CDR3 bases: TGTGCCAGCAGCTTCGGTAGCGACACTGAAGCTTTCTTT. Variable domain in full (rest from reference TRBV5-6 and TRBJ1-1): DAGVTQSPTHLIKTRGQQVTLRCSPKSGHDTVSWYQQALGQGPQFIFQYYEEEERQRGNFPDRFSGHQFPNYSSELNVNALLLGDSALYLCASSFGSDTEAFFGQGTRLTVV.

The gene calls are TRBV11-2 and TRBJ1-6; 7 bases agree with TRBD1. Trimming cost V 5 bases and J 0 bases; bases outside gene matches: 4. The CDR3 contains 16 residues. Germline CDR1 SGHAT, CDR2 FQNNGV. The CDR3 protein is CASSPQGVSYNSPLHF. CDR3 in DNA: TGTGCCAGCAGCCCCCAGGGGGTCTCCTATAATTCACCCCTCCACTTT.

The V call is TRBV5-6, the J call TRBJ2-5, with 8 bases matching TRBD1. The CDR3 totals 14 residues. From germline, CDR1 is SGHDT and CDR2 YYEEEE. Trimming cost V 2 bases and J 3 bases; bases outside gene matches: 3. Here the CDR3 DNA reads TGTGCCAGCAGCTTTGGACAGGGTAAAGAGACCCAGTACTTC. The encoded protein is CASSFGQGKETQYF.